A selection of T cell receptor beta chains follows, all from one sample in a study of PD-L1 blockade in urothelial cancer. Only in-frame clones appear in the TCRdb table, and some are missing; sequencing was by immunoSEQ multiplex PCR. Here the sample spans some 120,000 clones, less than 85% being singletons. This material consisted of PBMCs, taken around atezolizumab (anti-PD-L1) treatment. The receptor source for this set is a man aged 50 to 60 with urothelial cancer. CDR3s include the opening cysteine and the closing phenylalanine or tryptophan. D genes are given only for firm matches. A clone size is listed for some rows: how often the clone was seen (once, few, many), or a class if it is expanded.

-	TRBJ2-7	TRBV19	TRBD1	CASSLRTGIYEQYF	TGTGCCAGTAGTTTACGGACAGGGATCTACGAGCAGTACTTC
-	TRBJ2-7	TRBV5-5	TRBD1	CASSLAGTGQVQYF	TGTGCCAGCAGCTTGGCCGGGACAGGGCAAGTGCAGTACTTC
-	TRBJ2-1	TRBV4-1	TRBD2	CASSPGLAGAGEQFF	TGCGCCAGCAGCCCCGGACTAGCGGGAGCAGGTGAGCAGTTCTTC
-	TRBJ2-7	TRBV9	-	CASSPGDTPYEQYF	TGTGCCAGCAGCCCCGGGGACACACCCTACGAGCAGTACTTC
-	TRBJ2-3	TRBV19	-	CASSPWGGFSVDTQYF	TGTGCCAGTAGTCCCTGGGGGGGCTTTTCAGTAGATACGCAGTATTTT
-	TRBJ2-7	TRBV5-1	-	CASRSQQSSYEQYF	TGCGCCAGCAGGTCACAACAGAGCTCCTACGAGCAGTACTTC
few	TRBJ1-3	TRBV10-2	TRBD1	CASSFGTGASSGNTIYF	TGCGCCAGCAGTTTCGGGACAGGGGCTTCCTCTGGAAACACCATATATTTT
-	TRBJ2-7	TRBV5-1	TRBD1	CASSLGTGYDEQYF	TGCGCCAGCAGCTTGGGGACAGGGTATGACGAGCAGTACTTC
once	TRBJ2-5	TRBV7-3	TRBD2	CASSRGLAGGETQYF	TGTGCCAGCAGTAGAGGACTAGCGGGGGGAGAGACCCAGTACTTC
-	TRBJ2-2	TRBV28	TRBD1	CASTTARQGQTGELFF	TGTGCCAGCACCACGGCCCGACAGGGTCAGACCGGGGAGCTGTTTTTT
-	TRBJ1-2	TRBV30	TRBD1	CAWSVGTGDNYGYTF	TGTGCCTGGAGTGTGGGGACAGGGGATAACTATGGCTACACCTTC
-	TRBJ2-3	TRBV27	TRBD2	CASASGMGDTQYF	TGTGCCAGCGCTAGCGGGATGGGAGATACGCAGTATTTT
-	TRBJ1-1	TRBV19	TRBD1	CASSNRGNFLNTEAFF	TGTGCCAGTAGCAACAGGGGGAACTTTCTGAACACTGAAGCTTTCTTT
few	TRBJ2-7	TRBV9	TRBD1	CASSVQGALDEQYF	TGTGCCAGCAGCGTACAGGGGGCGCTCGACGAGCAGTACTTC
-	TRBJ2-5	TRBV19	-	CASSSLGQGRETQYF	TGTGCCAGTAGTTCCTTAGGGCAGGGCAGAGAGACCCAGTACTTC
-	TRBJ1-1	TRBV27	TRBD1	CASSFRQGARTEAFF	TGTGCCAGCAGTTTCCGACAGGGGGCGCGTACTGAAGCTTTCTTT
few	TRBJ1-2	TRBV6-5	-	CASSYDRNYGYTF	TGTGCCAGCAGTTACGACAGAAACTATGGCTACACCTTC
-	TRBJ1-1	TRBV28	-	CASRVNRNTEAFF	TGTGCCAGCAGGGTAAACAGGAACACTGAAGCTTTCTTT
once	TRBJ2-1	TRBV7-2	TRBD2	CASSLVPREWGSYNEQFF	TGTGCCAGCAGCTTAGTTCCGCGGGAGTGGGGCTCCTACAATGAGCAGTTCTTC
-	TRBJ2-5	TRBV9	TRBD2	CASSVLYREVRETQYF	TGTGCCAGCAGCGTACTGTATCGGGAGGTGCGAGAGACCCAGTACTTC
-	TRBJ1-3	TRBV7-3	TRBD1	CASSQTGASGNTIYF	TGTGCCAGCAGTCAGACAGGGGCCTCTGGAAACACCATATATTTT
-	TRBJ1-5	TRBV6-1	TRBD1	CATKTGSNQPQHF	TGTGCCACCAAGACAGGGAGCAATCAGCCCCAGCATTTT
few	TRBJ2-1	TRBV19	TRBD2	CASSKLAGVGSEQFF	TGTGCCAGTAGCAAGCTAGCGGGAGTGGGTAGTGAGCAGTTCTTC
-	TRBJ1-1	TRBV4-2	TRBD1	CASSHGRDRPGDTEAFF	TGTGCCAGCAGCCATGGAAGGGACAGGCCGGGGGACACTGAAGCTTTCTTT
once	TRBJ1-2	TRBV4-2	-	CASSQETAYGYTF	TGTGCCAGCAGCCAAGAGACAGCCTATGGCTACACCTTC
-	TRBJ1-5	TRBV19	-	CAREGTWRVGCNQPQHF	TGTGCCAGGGAGGGGACCTGGAGGGTTGGGTGCAATCAGCCCCAGCATTTT
-	TRBJ2-1	TRBV30	TRBD2	CAGSGRAQRFF	TGTGCCGGTAGCGGGAGGGCCCAGAGGTTCTTC
-	TRBJ2-7	TRBV7-9	-	CASSFQVDSEEQYF	TGTGCCAGCAGCTTTCAAGTGGATTCGGAGGAGCAGTACTTC
-	TRBJ2-2	TRBV11-3	-	CASSKGGESTGELFF	TGTGCCAGCAGCAAAGGGGGGGAGAGCACCGGGGAGCTGTTTTTT
-	TRBJ2-7	TRBV6-1	TRBD2	CASSEVGTRTPYEQYF	TGTGCCAGCAGTGAAGTAGGGACTAGGACTCCCTACGAGCAGTACTTC
-	TRBJ2-2	TRBV9	-	CASSPRSGMNTGELFF	TGTGCCAGCAGCCCCCGTTCGGGGATGAACACCGGGGAGCTGTTTTTT
few	TRBJ2-1	TRBV27	-	CASSPWSQGKDEQFF	TGTGCCAGCAGTCCTTGGTCCCAGGGCAAGGATGAGCAGTTCTTC
-	TRBJ2-1	TRBV7-3	TRBD2	CASSSPPGGHNEQFF	TGTGCCAGCAGCTCCCCACCGGGAGGGCACAATGAGCAGTTCTTC